This entry lists 19 T cell receptor beta chains sequenced from one sample in a study of post-analysis software for immune sequencing data. Tagging with unique molecular identifiers was a feature of the TCR beta cDNA libraries. Using its own MiXCR run on the PCR reads, TCRdb lists one record per CDR3 protein. There are roughly 800,000 distinct CDR3 sequences in the sample; about 53% occur only once, and around 4.5% lies in the top ten. Whole-study results and caveats: TRBV5-6, TRBV5-1 and TRBV20-1 were among five TRBV segments more frequent in patients than controls.

Their cognate antigens are unknown. Sequencing was done on a sample of blood. These receptors originate from a girl between 10 and 17 years old with multiple sclerosis.

J is TRBJ2-1 and V is TRBV20-1; 7 nucleotides agree with TRBD2. CDR1 and CDR2 (germline): DFQATT, SNEGSKA (reference sequence). Trimming removed 0 bases from V and 6 bases from J; junction bases left unmatched: 5. The CDR3 extends over 14 amino acids. The CDR3 protein is CSAREQAGINEQFF. DNA of the CDR3: TGCAGTGCTAGAGAACAAGCGGGGATCAATGAGCAGTTCTTC.

On this clonotype: Germline and junction disagree at one end, which may indicate a read error. The chain is built from TRBV5-1 and TRBJ2-7; possibly TRBD2 for D (6 bases). Germline V gene lookup returns CDR1 SGHRS and CDR2 YFSETQ. This CDR3 region has 15 residues. CDR3 bases: TGCGCCAGCAGCCTGACGGGACTGAACTCCTACGAACAGTACTTC. It specifies CASSLTGLNSYEQYF.

CDR3 bases: TGTGCCAGCAGCCCACCTACAGGGTACAGCAATCAGCCCCAGCATTTT. It is translated as CASSPPTGYSNQPQHF. The chain couples TRBV12-3 or TRBV12-4 to TRBJ1-5, with D perhaps TRBD1 (6 bases). CDR3 size: 16 residues. V lost 6 bases and J 1 base, leaving 16 bases between the germline ends.

V usage is TRBV2 and J usage is TRBJ2-5; D may be TRBD2 (6 bases). The CDR3 covers 16 residues. Between the trimmed V and J ends, which lost 8 bases and 0 bases, there was a span of 19 bases. From germline, CDR1 is SNHLY and CDR2 FYNNEI. CDR3 loop: CASQSGPSRYQETQYF. Here the CDR3 DNA reads TGTGCCAGCCAAAGCGGGCCTTCCCGCTACCAAGAGACCCAGTACTTC.

The rearrangement links TRBV9 to TRBJ2-5; D might be TRBD2 (6 bases). Trimming cost V 0 bases and J 1 base, with 10 bases left between them. The CDR3 runs to 15 residues. Germline V gives CDR1 SGDLS, CDR2 YYNGEE. The CDR3 region is CASSVVQGGQETQYF. CDR3 coding DNA: TGTGCCAGCAGCGTAGTTCAGGGAGGCCAAGAGACCCAGTACTTC.

This clonotype occurred a few times. A junction boundary mismatches the germline segment, possibly from a read error. CDR3 in amino acids: CASSHTNDWDGCTF. The DNA of the CDR3 is TGTGCCAGCAGCCACACTAACGACTGGGATGGCTGCACCTTC. V is TRBV3-1 and J is TRBJ1-2; D is undetermined. The CDR3 has 14 residues. From germline, CDR1 is LGHDT and CDR2 YNNKEL (reference sequence).

The rearrangement joins TRBV6-2 or TRBV6-3 to TRBJ2-6; maybe TRBD1 (6 bases). This CDR3 is built from 15 residues. Trimming pared 6 bases from V and 0 bases from J, leaving 9 bases between. Germline V CDR1 and CDR2: MNHEY, SVGEGT. The CDR3 loop is CASRWTASGANVLTF. The CDR3 bases are TGTGCCAGCAGGTGGACAGCCTCTGGGGCCAACGTCCTGACTTTC.

This clonotype was observed a handful of times. The chain links TRBV29-1 to TRBJ2-1; 11 nucleotides agree with TRBD1. CDR1 is SQVTM and CDR2 is ANQGSEA in the germline V gene. The J segment lost 3 bases and the V segment lost 6 bases, leaving 7 bases of the junction unmatched. The CDR3 covers 15 residues. The CDR3 region has the DNA TGCAGCGTCCGGCCCGGGACAGGGGGCTACAATGAGCAGTTCTTC. It specifies CSVRPGTGGYNEQFF.

This clonotype was detected only a few times. This chain connects TRBV5-1 to TRBJ2-3, with D possibly TRBD2 on 5 matching bases. V lost 3 bases and J lost 4, with 12 bases in between. The CDR3 is 14 amino acids. Germline V gives CDR1 SGHRS, CDR2 YFSETQ. The CDR3: CASSSPTRSDTQYF. CDR3 coding DNA: TGCGCCAGCAGCTCTCCAACTAGATCAGATACGCAGTATTTT.

The V and J genes are TRBV12-3 or TRBV12-4 and TRBJ1-2, with 8 bases aligning to TRBD1. V was pared by 6 bases and J by 8 bases, with 14 bases of the junction left unmatched. The CDR3 consists of 15 residues. Here the CDR3 DNA reads TGTGCCAGCAGCCCGACCGGGACAGGTCGTAGAGGCTACACCTTC. Translated: CASSPTGTGRRGYTF.

J is TRBJ2-1 and V is TRBV3-1, with D perhaps TRBD2 (6 bases). Trimming shortened V by 1 base and J by 6 bases, and 10 bases separated the two germline ends. Germline-derived CDR1 and CDR2 are LGHDT and YNNKEL (reference sequence). CDR3 length equals 14 residues. This CDR3 reads CASSQGLGFNEQFF. The DNA of the CDR3 is TGTGCCAGCAGCCAAGGACTAGGGTTCAATGAGCAGTTCTTC.

This chain uses TRBV20-1 with TRBJ2-5, with D hard to call. Germline CDR1 reads DFQATT; CDR2 reads SNEGSKA (reference sequence). The CDR3 spans 13 residues. Trimming took off 6 bases at V and 2 bases at J, with 13 bases between the two ends. CDR3 in amino acids: CSASSVRQETQYF. CDR3 DNA sequence: TGCAGTGCCTCCTCAGTTCGGCAAGAGACCCAGTACTTC.

This clonotype was seen only a few times. This chain links TRBV6-5 with TRBJ2-5, with D maybe TRBD2 (5 bases). The germline V and J ends were trimmed by 6 bases and 3 bases, with 14 bases remaining between them. The CDR3 is 14 amino acids. The germline V gene encodes CDR1 MNHEY and CDR2 SVGAGI. Here the CDR3 reads CASSPRGAEETQYF. DNA of the CDR3: TGTGCCAGCAGCCCCCGGGGTGCGGAAGAGACCCAGTACTTC.

The gene calls are TRBV20-1 and TRBJ2-3, with D tentatively TRBD1 or TRBD2 (5 bases each). This CDR3 is 12 amino acids long. Per germline, CDR1 DFQATT and CDR2 SNEGSKA (reference sequence). Trimming pared 5 bases from V and 2 bases from J, leaving 8 bases between. Here the CDR3 reads CSAPGTTDTQYF. DNA of the CDR3: TGCAGTGCTCCCGGGACCACAGATACGCAGTATTTT.

The V call is TRBV5-1, the J call TRBJ1-2; 7 nucleotides align to TRBD1. Germline loops: CDR1 SGHRS, CDR2 YFSETQ. Trimming took 4 bases from V and 9 from J; bases not matched to a gene: 6. The CDR3 length is 12 residues. In DNA form, the CDR3 reads TGCGCCAGCAGCGTGGGGACAGAAAGCTACACCTTC. It codes for CASSVGTESYTF.

This clonotype was seen a few times. The V gene is TRBV20-1, the J gene TRBJ2-1; TRBD2 is a possible D gene (6 bases). Trimming shortened V by 3 bases and J by 7 bases, and 19 bases separated the two germline ends. This CDR3 region has 15 residues. Germline loops: CDR1 DFQATT, CDR2 SNEGSKA (reference sequence). The CDR3 sequence is CSARNPEGGSNEQFF. CDR3 DNA: TGCAGTGCTAGGAACCCGGAGGGTGGATCGAATGAGCAGTTCTTC.

This clonotype was picked up one time. This chain connects TRBV29-1 to TRBJ2-2, with D possibly being TRBD2 (7 bases). This CDR3 region has 17 residues. CDR1 and CDR2 from the germline V gene are SQVTM and ANQGSEA. Trimming shortened V by 3 bases and J by 6 bases, and 23 bases separated the two germline ends. CDR3 loop: CSVELAGAVYRPGELFF. The CDR3 DNA follows: TGCAGCGTTGAGTTGGCGGGGGCGGTTTATCGTCCCGGGGAGCTGTTTTTT.

The V call is TRBV18, the J call TRBJ2-7; the match to TRBD2 covers 12 bases. Per germline, CDR1 KGHSH and CDR2 LQKENI. CDR3 length: 15 residues. After removal of 4 bases from V and 5 bases from J, the junction contained 6 bases not matched to a gene. CDR3: CASSHTSGRINEQYF. CDR3 DNA: TGTGCCAGCTCACACACTAGCGGGAGGATCAACGAGCAGTACTTC.

This clonotype came up once. The chain links TRBV7-2 to TRBJ2-1; 8 bases line up with TRBD2. TRBJ2-7 explains the end of the DNA better; the J call may be wrong. This CDR3 has 17 residues. Germline CDR1 and CDR2: SGHTA and FQGNSA. The CDR3 sequence: CASSLALTSGQYNEQYF. The CDR3 coding sequence is TGTGCCAGCAGCTTAGCGCTTACTAGCGGACAGTACAATGAGCAGTACTTC.